The source of this T cell receptor (beta chain) is a study of shared clonotypes between healthy human individuals. V trimming: 1 base; J trimming: 7 bases; junction bases outside the gene matches: 7. The CDR3 is 15 amino acids. The germline gives CDR1 MGHRA, CDR2 YSYEKL. Sequencing used immunoSEQ multiplex PCR; TCRdb keeps in-frame clones, though not all of them. The table has around 1.9 million clones, around 95% seen once. Naive CD8 cells lacked CD45RO and underwent positive selection for CCR7, leaving out terminally differentiated effector memory CD45RA+ cells. This clonotype was obtained from a man in his late teens or twenties in good health. Some clones in this sample may be carry-over from other donors' samples. This chain joins TRBV4-1 and TRBJ2-1; 7 bases agree with TRBD2. Sequencing was performed on naive CD8+ T cells from PBMCs. This chain's CDR3 is CASSQAGTMGNEQFF. For the CDR3, the DNA is TGCGCCAGCAGCCAAGCCGGGACTATGGGGAATGAGCAGTTCTTC.